Listed below are T cell receptor beta chains from one sample, sequenced in a study of tumor-infiltrating lymphocytes in primary liver carcinoma. TCRdb reprocessed the multiplex PCR reads with MiXCR, giving one entry per CDR3 protein. The top ten clones hold roughly two fifths of a sample with 35,000 to 45,000 distinct CDR3 sequences, roughly 73% of them seen once. The sample consisted of tumor-adjacent normal liver tissue. Receptors originate from a young woman with primary liver carcinoma and hepatitis B virus infection. Each CDR3 is given with its conserved first and last residue. Fields, in order: clone size, D gene, V gene, J gene, CDR3 DNA, CDR3 protein. D genes are given only for firm matches. A clone size is listed for some rows: how often the clone was seen (once, few, many), or a class if it is expanded.

few	TRBD1	TRBV20-1	TRBJ1-5	TGCAGTGCACAACAGGGGAATCAGCCCCAGCATTTT	CSAQQGNQPQHF
NA	NA	TRBV6-2/TRBV6-3	TRBJ2-7	TGTGCCAGCTTGATAGGCGGCTTCTACGAGCAGTACTTC	CASLIGGFYEQYF
NA	NA	TRBV29-1	TRBJ1-2	TGCAGCCTTGTTGTAAGAGGGGACGTCTATGGCTACACCTTC	CSLVVRGDVYGYTF
few	NA	TRBV11-2	TRBJ1-2	TGTGCCAGCACTCAGGGGTGGGTTGGAGTCTACACCTTC	CASTQGWVGVYTF
many	NA	TRBV6-1	TRBJ1-2	TGTGCCAGCAGTATAGGCGAGGTGGATGGCTACACCTTC	CASSIGEVDGYTF
NA	NA	TRBV12-3/TRBV12-4	TRBJ2-7	TGTGCCGGCAGTTTGCAGGTTGGCTCCTACGAGCGGTACTTC	CAGSLQVGSYERYF
NA	TRBD2	TRBV6-2/TRBV6-3	TRBJ2-6	TGTGCCACCGGACTAGCGGGATTTACAGGGGCCAACGCCCTGACTTTC	CATGLAGFTGANALTF
many	NA	TRBV4-3	TRBJ2-7	TGCGCCAGCAGCCAGACTATGGGGGGTTCCTACGAGCAGTACTTC	CASSQTMGGSYEQYF
NA	NA	TRBV10-2	TRBJ2-5	TGCGCCAGCAGTGAGTGGGCACGGGATCGAGAGACCCAGTACTTC	CASSEWARDRETQYF
NA	NA	TRBV29-1	TRBJ1-2	TGCAACGTTGAAGATCGATGGGCTGACGGTTACACCTTC	CNVEDRWADGYTF
NA	NA	TRBV11-1	TRBJ1-1	TGTGCCAGCAGCACCCAGACGGTCATGAACACTGAAGCTTTCTTT	CASSTQTVMNTEAFF
NA	TRBD2	TRBV7-8	TRBJ2-3	TGTGCCAGCAGCATAGGAGCGGGAGGGCCTGGTGATAAGCGGTATTTT	CASSIGAGGPGDKRYF
many	NA	TRBV13	TRBJ2-7	TGTGCCAGCAGCCAAGGAGACCTCGAGCAGTACTTC	CASSQGDLEQYF
NA	NA	TRBV18	TRBJ1-5	TGTGCCAGCTCACCGGACAGCCAGGGGCCCCAGCATTTT	CASSPDSQGPQHF
NA	NA	TRBV11-3	TRBJ2-1	TGTGCCAGCAGCTCCTGGGCGTGGACCAATAATGAGCAGTTCTTC	CASSSWAWTNNEQFF
NA	TRBD1	TRBV6-6	TRBJ1-1	TGTGCCATCAGTATACAGGGGGTGAACACTGGAGCTTTCTTT	CAISIQGVNTGAFF
NA	NA	TRBV6-2/TRBV6-3	TRBJ2-6	TGTGCCAGCTGTTATCTCGGCTCTGGGGCCAAAGTCCTGACTTTC	CASCYLGSGAKVLTF
NA	TRBD2	TRBV12-3/TRBV12-4	TRBJ2-7	TGTGCCAGCATTGTCTCCTGGGGGGGGGCCTACGAGCAGTACTTC	CASIVSWGGAYEQYF
many	TRBD1	TRBV28	TRBJ2-7	TGTGCCAGCAGCGGACAGGGGGAAGCCTACGAGCAGTACTTC	CASSGQGEAYEQYF
many	NA	TRBV10-2	TRBJ2-1	TGCGCCAGCAGTGAGCCCGACAATGAGCAGTTCTTC	CASSEPDNEQFF
NA	TRBD1	TRBV5-5	TRBJ1-5	TGTGCCAGCAGTCAGTACAGGGGGATTCATCAGCCCCAGCATTTT	CASSQYRGIHQPQHF
NA	NA	TRBV12-3/TRBV12-4	TRBJ1-5	NA	CASSPWGGGNKPEHF
NA	TRBD2	TRBV11-2	TRBJ2-3	TGTGCCAGCAGCCATGGAGGGAGCGGGACCCTGACAGATACGCAGTATTTT	CASSHGGSGTLTDTQYF
once	TRBD2	TRBV7-9	TRBJ2-3	TGTGCCAGCAGCCATGGGGCTAGCGGGAGTAGGAGAGATACGCAGTATTTT	CASSHGASGSRRDTQYF
NA	NA	TRBV5-4	TRBJ2-2	TGTGCCAACAGCTTGCTGGGCGCCGGGAAGCTGTTTTTT	CANSLLGAGKLFF
NA	NA	TRBV29-1	TRBJ2-4	TGCAGCGTTAATCTAGGTGTCAAAAACGTTCAGTACTTC	CSVNLGVKNVQYF
NA	NA	TRBV7-8	TRBJ1-1	TGCGGCAGCAGCCCTTTCGTTGAAAATGAAGCTTTCTTT	CGSSPFVENEAFF
NA	TRBD2	TRBV29-1	TRBJ2-1	TGCAGCGTTGAAGAGACGAGACTAGCAGCTCAGCAGTTCTTC	CSVEETRLAAQQFF
NA	TRBD1	TRBV11-2	TRBJ2-5	TGTGCCAACAGCGCAAGAACAGGGGGCGCGGAAGAGGCCCAGTACTTC	CANSARTGGAEEAQYF
NA	NA	TRBV11-2	TRBJ2-2	TGTGCCAGCAGCCCTGATCCCCGATTAAACACCAGGGAGCTGTTTTTT	CASSPDPRLNTRELFF
few	NA	TRBV6-5	TRBJ1-6	TGTGCCAGCAGCCAGAGTGTGGGCGTTGGGGATAATCGACCCCTCCACTTT	CASSQSVGVGDNRPLHF
NA	TRBD1	TRBV7-9	TRBJ2-2	TGTGCCTGCAGCACAGACACAGGGGAGCTGTTTTTC	CACSTDTGELFF
NA	NA	TRBV7-8	TRBJ2-5	TGTGCCAGCAGCTTAGTAGGGGCCGATAGGGAGACCCAATACTTC	CASSLVGADRETQYF
NA	NA	TRBV7-8	TRBJ2-6	TGCGCCAGCAGCTTCCCGGGTTTGGCTGGGGTCAACGTCCTGACTTTC	CASSFPGLAGVNVLTF
NA	TRBD1	TRBV6-5	TRBJ1-6	TGTGCCAGCAGTTTCCTCCGGGACAGGAGTTCACCCCTCCACTTT	CASSFLRDRSSPLHF
NA	TRBD1	TRBV11-2	TRBJ1-1	TGTGCCAGTATCTACCGGGACAGGTTCACTGAAGCTTTCTTT	CASIYRDRFTEAFF
NA	NA	TRBV14	TRBJ1-1	TGTCCCAGCAGCCTATCTGGGAGTGTGGCTTTCTTT	CPSSLSGSVAFF
many	NA	TRBV11-2	TRBJ2-2	TGTGCCAGCAGCGCGGGGAACACCGGGGAGCTGTCTTTT	CASSAGNTGELSF
NA	TRBD1	TRBV19	TRBJ2-5	TGTGCCACGCGGGACAGGGGAGCGCAAGAGACCCAGTACTTC	CATRDRGAQETQYF
NA	NA	TRBV6-1	TRBJ2-4	TGTGCCAGCGGTGGAGGGTTGACAGGCGCAAAAAACATTCAGTGCTTC	CASGGGLTGAKNIQCF
NA	NA	TRBV19	TRBJ1-5	TGTGCCAGTAGTATCGGGAATTTTCAGCCCCAGCATTTT	CASSIGNFQPQHF
NA	TRBD2	TRBV4-2	TRBJ2-2	TGTGCCAGCAAGAGGAGCGGGAGGTGGGATATGAACACCGGGGAGCTGTTTTTT	CASKRSGRWDMNTGELFF
NA	TRBD1	TRBV6-1	TRBJ2-3	TGTGCCAGCAGGACAACCGGGACAGACACAGATACGCAGTATTTT	CASRTTGTDTDTQYF
NA	NA	TRBV29-1	TRBJ2-5	TGCATCTTTGAAGCCTCCCGGTTAAGGGTCCAAGAGACCCAGTACTTC	CIFEASRLRVQETQYF
once	NA	TRBV10-3	TRBJ1-3	TGTGCCATCAAGTCCCCAGGGAGCGGAAACACCACATATTTT	CAIKSPGSGNTTYF
NA	TRBD2	TRBV11-2	TRBJ2-3	TGTGCCAGCTCCTCGGTAGCGGGAGTGCCTAGCACAGATACGCAGTATTTT	CASSSVAGVPSTDTQYF
NA	NA	TRBV11-2	TRBJ2-3	TGTGCCAGCAGCTCAGTGTTGGGGTTAGGAGATACGCAGTATTTT	CASSSVLGLGDTQYF
NA	NA	TRBV4-2	TRBJ2-2	TGTGACAGCAGCCAAGGACTCAACACCGGGGAGCTGTTTTTT	CDSSQGLNTGELFF
NA	NA	TRBV6-5	TRBJ1-6	TGTGCCAGCAGCTTGGGGGCGGGGCACTCACCCCTCCACTTT	CASSLGAGHSPLHF
medium-sized	NA	TRBV4-3	TRBJ2-2	TGCGCCAGCAGCTCGATGGGAGCCGGGGAGCTGTTTTTT	CASSSMGAGELFF
NA	NA	TRBV6-5	TRBJ2-1	TGTGTCAGCAGTGGGACGGCGGGAAATGAGCAGTTCTTC	CVSSGTAGNEQFF
NA	NA	TRBV11-2	TRBJ1-1	TGTGCCAGCAGCCCCGAGTCTGAAGCCTTCTTT	CASSPESEAFF
NA	TRBD2	TRBV6-6	TRBJ2-7	TGTGCCAGCAGTTACTCTGCCAAAGCGGGAGGTACTGGCAATGAGCAGTACTTC	CASSYSAKAGGTGNEQYF
NA	NA	TRBV12-3/TRBV12-4	TRBJ1-2	TGCGCCAGCAGTGCACAAGGTCACGATGGCTACACCTTC	CASSAQGHDGYTF
NA	TRBD1	TRBV11-2	TRBJ1-1	TGTGCCTGCAACTACTGGGACAGATTCACTGAAGCTTTCTTT	CACNYWDRFTEAFF